This T cell receptor (beta chain) originates from a study of T cells in Graves' hyperthyroidism and ophthalmopathy. Whole-study findings and limits: Ophthalmopathy and stable hyperthyroidism were told apart by a 13 V-J model. A median roughly six months before onset, the model predicted ophthalmopathy.

Calling Graves' hyperthyroidism stable meant ophthalmopathy did not progress within 18 months. Reasons for excluding patients were uncontrolled infection, other autoimmune disease, pregnancy or lactation. It was RNA transcripts that yielded the amplified TCR beta CDR3 regions. A set of HTBI primers served as the primers for a first-round RT-PCR of the TCR CDR3. TCRdb reanalysed the multiplex PCR reads using MiXCR and keeps one entry per CDR3 protein. Among approximately 25,000 distinct CDR3 sequences, around 40% were seen once, and the ten largest hold over 9%. This clonotype was counted ten times or more. What it binds is unknown. V dropped 0 bases and J dropped 6 bases, with 9 bases sitting between them. This CDR3 region has 13 residues. Germline lookup yields CDR1 SGDLS and CDR2 YYNGEE.

The TCR sequence derives from a woman in her 30s with Graves' hyperthyroidism. Sequencing input: blood. This rearrangement joins TRBV9 to TRBJ1-1; no reliable D call. The CDR3 protein is CASSVGGIAEAFF. The CDR3 DNA sequence: TGTGCCAGCAGCGTAGGAGGTATCGCTGAAGCTTTCTTT.